This passage covers 2 T cell receptor beta chains from one sample sequenced in a study of CD8+CD57+ T cells in acquired aplastic anemia. Genomic DNA, serving as template, underwent TCR beta VDJ and CDR3 profiling. Each CDR3 protein gets one entry after TCRdb re-called the reads with MiXCR. The repertoire includes approximately 380,000 distinct CDR3 sequences, about two thirds of them detected once, and 3% to 4.5% sits in the top ten. The sequenced sample consisted of sorted CD4+, CD8+, or CD8+CD57+ T cells (not recorded which) from PBMCs. Receptor source: a human donor in good health, serving as a control.

This chain connects TRBV7-3 to TRBJ1-6; no clear D gene. V shed 4 bases and J shed 13 bases, with 23 bases lying between them. CDR1 and CDR2 from the germline V gene are SGHTA and FQGTGA. This CDR3 spans 16 amino acids. This CDR3 is CASSSSLTSYNYPLHF. Written as DNA, the CDR3 is TGTGCCAGCAGCTCGTCGTTAACGTCATATAATTACCCCCTCCACTTT.

The chain carries TRBV9 and TRBJ2-1, with 9 nucleotides matching TRBD1. CDR1 is SGDLS and CDR2 is YYNGEE in the germline V gene. The CDR3 is 15 residues long. The V segment lost 7 bases and the J segment 14 bases; nucleotides outside the gene matches: 19. The CDR3 loop reads CASCMGQGSRRPKFF. As DNA, the CDR3 is TGTGCCAGCTGCATGGGACAGGGTTCTCGGAGACCCAAGTTCTTC.